The sequence of this TCR beta chain was determined in a study of siplizumab effects on memory and regulatory T cells. As concerns this clone: Its target is not known.

For 6 days at 37°C, the mixed lymphocyte reaction cells were kept in coculture. The CDR3 loop spans 12 amino acids. CDR1 SNHLY and CDR2 FYNNEI come from the germline V gene. V was trimmed by 5 bases and J by 3 bases, leaving 8 bases between them. Using immunoSEQ multiplex PCR, the repertoire was profiled, and TCRdb retains in-frame clones only, with some absent. Of 4,900 or so clones in the sample, approximately 50% were seen once. The chain carries TRBV2 and TRBJ2-7; D may be TRBD1 (5 bases). The sequencing sample was made of CFSE-low (dividing) CD8+ T cells sorted from an allogeneic mixed lymphocyte reaction. The sequence was obtained from a human donor in good health; the cells came from an allogeneic mixed lymphocyte reaction. Some clones in this sample may be carry-over from other donors' samples. CDR3 coding DNA: TGTGCCAGCAGTCCGACAGACTACGAGCAGTACTTC. Translation gives CASSPTDYEQYF.